The 30 T cell receptor beta chains below come from one sample, sequenced in a study of T cell responses to AZD1222 COVID-19 vaccine. Sequencing used immunoSEQ multiplex PCR; TCRdb keeps in-frame clones, though not all of them. The repertoire consists of about 150,000 clones, with about 92% occurring once and the leading ten covering about 8.6%. This specimen was peripheral blood, taken on day 0 of AZD1222 vaccination. The receptors originated from an adult in good health.

This clone has a single count. This chain connects TRBV18 to TRBJ1-2; D ambiguous. V lost 3 bases to trimming and J lost 5 bases, with 13 bases between them. The germline gives CDR1 KGHSH, CDR2 LQKENI. CDR3 size: 14 residues. The CDR3 coding sequence is TGTGCCAGCTCACCTTATAATGACCGGTATGGCTACACCTTC. As protein: CASSPYNDRYGYTF.

The genes are TRBV3-1 (or the pseudogene TRBV3-2) and TRBJ1-2; D gene ambiguous. The CDR3 is 14 residues long. From germline, CDR1 is LGHDT and CDR2 YNNKEL (reference sequence). The ends were cut back, 0 bases at V and 7 bases at J, with 12 bases in the middle. CDR3 loop: CASSQDYVGGGYTF. The CDR3 coding sequence is TGTGCCAGCAGCCAAGACTATGTGGGAGGTGGCTACACCTTC.

The CDR3 nucleotides are TGTGCCTGGAGTTTCACGGACTATGGCTACACCTTC. This gives the protein CAWSFTDYGYTF. The V call is TRBV30, the J call TRBJ1-2, with D unclear. V was clipped by 2 bases and J by 3 bases, with 7 bases between them. The CDR3 spans 12 residues. Germline CDR1 GTSNPN, CDR2 SVGIG (reference sequence).

This clone was picked up one time. The rearrangement links TRBV4-2 to TRBJ2-5; a possible D gene is TRBD1 (5 bases). CDR1 and CDR2 (germline): LGHNA, YNFKEQ. Trimming took off 1 base at V and 4 bases at J, with 13 bases between the two ends. The CDR3 runs 15 residues. The CDR3 DNA sequence: TGTGCCAGCAGCCAAGGGCAGGGTGTGGGAGAGACCCAGTACTTC. Its translation is CASSQGQGVGETQYF.

The chain uses TRBV9 and TRBJ2-1; 11 bases align to TRBD2. The CDR3 loop spans 17 amino acids. J was trimmed by 3 bases and V by 3 bases; bases with no gene match: 8. CDR1 is SGDLS and CDR2 is YYNGEE in the germline V gene. CDR3 region: CASSAPLAGANYNEQFF. CDR3 in DNA: TGTGCCAGCAGCGCCCCACTAGCGGGGGCTAACTACAATGAGCAGTTCTTC.

The chain has TRBV27 and TRBJ1-1; no clear D gene. Between the trimmed V and J ends, which lost 4 bases and 7 bases, there was a span of 10 bases. Germline loops: CDR1 MNHEY, CDR2 SMNVEV (reference sequence). This CDR3 is 12 amino acids long. The CDR3 nucleotides read TGTGCCAGCAGTTCCAGCCGTGGTGAAGCTTTCTTT. Amino acid sequence: CASSSSRGEAFF.

The chain has TRBV11-3 and TRBJ1-2; D perhaps matches TRBD1 (5 bases). Germline loops: CDR1 SGHNT, CDR2 YENEEA. The CDR3 loop spans 14 amino acids. The V and J ends lost 5 bases and 8 bases respectively, with 18 bases between them. CDR3 protein: CASSLSRWGSGYTF. For the CDR3, the DNA is TGTGCCAGCAGCCTATCCCGATGGGGGAGCGGCTACACCTTC.

The rearrangement joins TRBV28 to TRBJ1-2; D call uncertain. Germline V gene sequence: CDR1 MDHEN, CDR2 SYDVKM. The CDR3 spans 14 residues. V lost 3 bases to trimming and J lost 8 bases, with 16 bases between them. The DNA for the CDR3 is TGTGCCAGCAGTTTTCCGCTCGTGGTCGGCGGCTACACCTTC. Protein product: CASSFPLVVGGYTF.

In DNA form, the CDR3 reads TGCGCCAGCAGTCATACAGTTGAATCCTACAATGAGCAGTTCTTC. It is translated as CASSHTVESYNEQFF. The chain joins TRBV23-1 to TRBJ2-1; no reliable D call. Being an ORF, TRBV23-1 has a function that is uncertain. V was shortened by 3 bases and J by 1 base, with 10 bases between the two germline ends. This CDR3 has 15 amino acids.

V is TRBV12-5 and J is TRBJ2-3; 8 bases are shared with TRBD1. The CDR3 contains 13 residues. Germline-derived CDR1 and CDR2 are LGHNT and FRNRAP. V dropped 5 bases and J dropped 6; count of bases not matched to a gene: 4. The CDR3, as DNA: TGTGCTAGTGGTCCCAGGGGGCGGGATACGCAGTATTTT. It is translated as CASGPRGRDTQYF. The full variable domain, completed using reference TRBV12-5 and TRBJ2-3, is DARVTQTPRHKVTEMGQEVTMRCQPILGHNTVFWYRQTMMQGLELLAYFRNRAPLDDSGMPKDRFSAEMPDATLATLKIQPSEPRDSAVYFCASGPRGRDTQYFGPGTRLTVL.

The chain is built from TRBV15 and TRBJ1-2; 7 bases fit TRBD1. This CDR3 has 17 amino acids. Trimming removed 1 base from V and 3 bases from J; junction bases left unmatched: 11. CDR1 LNHNV and CDR2 YYDKDF come from the germline V gene (reference sequence). The CDR3 bases are TGTGCCACCAGCAGAGCCCAAGACAGGGACTTCCACTATGGCTACACCTTC. Translated: CATSRAQDRDFHYGYTF.

The chain uses TRBV2 and TRBJ1-2, with a weak D call TRBD1 (5 bases). The germline CDR1 and CDR2 sequences are SNHLY and FYNNEI. There are 15 residues in the CDR3. V shed 3 bases and J shed 4 bases, with 15 bases lying between them. The CDR3 region has the DNA TGTGCCAGCAGTGAGGGAGGCAGGGTGTCCTATGGCTACACCTTC. Amino acid sequence: CASSEGGRVSYGYTF.

This clone appeared once. The rearrangement uses TRBV5-1 and TRBJ1-1; 8 bases align to TRBD1. Germline CDR1 reads SGHRS; CDR2 reads YFSETQ. Unmatched junction bases numbered 12, after V lost 0 bases and J lost 2 bases. CDR3 length: 18 amino acids. The CDR3 DNA reads as TGCGCCAGCAGCTTGGCGACAGGGGACCTTGTCTACAACACTGAAGCTTTCTTT. Protein sequence: CASSLATGDLVYNTEAFF.

The chain combines TRBV4-2 with TRBJ2-2; D unresolved. There are 22 residues in the CDR3. V was cut by 4 bases and J by 2 bases, with 32 bases left in between. From germline, CDR1 is LGHNA and CDR2 YNFKEQ. The CDR3 reads CASSPRTRSTLPRKINTGELFF. CDR3 in DNA: TGTGCCAGCAGCCCACGTACGCGGAGCACCTTGCCTAGAAAAATAAACACCGGGGAGCTGTTTTTT.

The V and J genes are TRBV30 and TRBJ1-1; D is undetermined. The CDR3 extends over 12 amino acids. The germline CDR1 and CDR2 sequences are GTSNPN and SVGIG (reference sequence). V was shortened by 1 base and J by 4 bases, with 7 bases between the two germline ends. CDR3 loop: CAWSASATEAFF. Written as DNA, the CDR3 is TGTGCCTGGAGTGCATCGGCCACTGAAGCTTTCTTT.

V gene TRBV4-1 combines with J gene TRBJ1-1; TRBD1 is a possible D gene (5 bases). Germline CDR1 reads MGHRA; CDR2 reads YSYEKL. The ends were cut back, 2 bases at V and 6 bases at J, with 10 bases in the middle. The CDR3 has 13 amino acids. Written as DNA, the CDR3 is TGCGCCAGCAGCCAAACAGGTCTCGCTGAAGCTTTCTTT. Protein product: CASSQTGLAEAFF.

The chain combines TRBV30 with TRBJ1-4; 9 positions agree with TRBD1. The CDR3 length is 14 residues. Germline V lookup: CDR1 GTSNPN, CDR2 SVGIG (reference sequence). Trimming took 5 bases from V and 8 from J; bases not matched to a gene: 9. CDR3 nucleotide sequence: TGTGCCTGGGGGAGGGGACAGGGAAGAGAAAAACTGTTTTTT. Protein sequence: CAWGRGQGREKLFF. Complete variable domain (other parts from reference TRBV30 and TRBJ1-4): SQTIHQWPATLVQPVGSPLSLECTVEGTSNPNLYWYRQAAGRGLQLLFYSVGIGQISSEVPQNLSASRPQDRQFILSSKKLLLSDSGFYLCAWGRGQGREKLFFGSGTQLSVL.

The chain joins TRBV19 to TRBJ1-4; D perhaps matches TRBD1 (6 bases). CDR1 and CDR2 (germline): LNHDA, SQIVND (reference sequence). The CDR3 is 16 residues long. Trimming shortened V by 6 bases and J by 0 bases, and 14 bases separated the two germline ends. CDR3 amino acids: CASSPHRVATNEKLFF. CDR3 nucleotide sequence: TGTGCCAGTAGCCCCCACAGGGTAGCAACTAATGAAAAACTGTTTTTT. The full variable domain, its missing parts supplied by reference TRBV19 and TRBJ1-4, is DGGITQSPKYLFRKEGQNVTLSCEQNLNHDAMYWYRQDPGQGLRLIYYSQIVNDFQKGDIAEGYSVSREKKESFPLTVTSAQKNPTAFYLCASSPHRVATNEKLFFGSGTQLSVL.

The chain combines TRBV5-1 with TRBJ1-1; D call uncertain. The germline V and J ends were trimmed by 0 bases and 5 bases, with 23 bases remaining between them. The length of the CDR3 is 18 residues. Germline values: CDR1 SGHRS, CDR2 YFSETQ. CDR3 sequence: CASSLERSGIAGWTEAFF. CDR3 coding DNA: TGCGCCAGCAGCTTGGAAAGGTCAGGCATAGCGGGTTGGACTGAAGCTTTCTTT.

V usage is TRBV4-2 and J usage is TRBJ2-1; 10 bases match TRBD2. Germline V gives CDR1 LGHNA, CDR2 YNFKEQ. The CDR3 is 16 amino acids. J gave up 1 base and V 7 bases, and 7 bases lay outside the gene matches. DNA for the CDR3: TGTGCCAGCACCCCCACTAGCGGGGATTCCTACAATGAGCAGTTCTTC. Translation gives CASTPTSGDSYNEQFF.

The V gene is TRBV19, the J gene TRBJ1-1; D ambiguous. CDR1 LNHDA and CDR2 SQIVND come from the germline V gene (reference sequence). The CDR3 covers 13 residues. V lost 2 bases and J 1 base, leaving 5 bases between the germline ends. CDR3 DNA: TGTGCCAGTAGTATAACCAGGAACACTGAAGCTTTCTTT. This codes for CASSITRNTEAFF.

V gene TRBV5-1 combines with J gene TRBJ2-2; the D gene could be TRBD1 or TRBD2 (5 bases each). The CDR3 has 14 residues. The germline V and J ends were trimmed by 4 bases and 4 bases, with 11 bases remaining between them. Germline V gene lookup returns CDR1 SGHRS and CDR2 YFSETQ. The CDR3 DNA reads as TGCGCCAGCAGCGAGGGGACCTCCACCGGGGAGCTGTTTTTT. Translating gives CASSEGTSTGELFF. The full variable domain, in which reference TRBV5-1 and TRBJ2-2 provide the parts outside the CDR3, is KAGVTQTPRYLIKTRGQQVTLSCSPISGHRSVSWYQQTPGQGLQFLFEYFSETQRNKGNFPGRFSGRQFSNSRSEMNVSTLELGDSALYLCASSEGTSTGELFFGEGSRLTVL.

The chain carries TRBV5-1 and TRBJ2-7, with TRBD1 identical over 8 bases. Germline assignment: CDR1 SGHRS and CDR2 YFSETQ. The CDR3 spans 15 residues. V lost 0 bases, J lost 4 bases, and 6 bases stayed unmatched. CDR3 DNA: TGCGCCAGCAGCTTGGCCGGGACAGGCTTTTACGAGCAGTACTTC. It translates to CASSLAGTGFYEQYF.

V and J are TRBV5-1 and TRBJ2-1; D is undetermined. The CDR3 has 13 amino acids. Germline loops: CDR1 SGHRS, CDR2 YFSETQ. The V and J ends lost 0 bases and 8 bases respectively, with 9 bases between them. CDR3: CASSLVVGYEQFF. The CDR3 bases are TGCGCCAGCAGCTTGGTGGTGGGATATGAGCAGTTCTTC.

The rearrangement joins TRBV19 to TRBJ1-1; tentatively, D is TRBD1 (6 bases). From germline, CDR1 is LNHDA and CDR2 SQIVND (reference sequence). The V end was cut by 5 bases, the J end by 3 bases, with 13 bases between. The length of the CDR3 is 14 residues. The CDR3 is CASSSQGRDTEAFF. CDR3 coding DNA: TGTGCCAGTAGTTCACAGGGTAGGGACACTGAAGCTTTCTTT.

As concerns this clone: Its ends do not fully match the called genes, so a read error is possible. The chain carries TRBV6-5 and TRBJ1-2; 9 bases match TRBD1. The germline gives CDR1 MNHEY, CDR2 SVGAGI. This CDR3 is built from 12 residues. CDR3 nucleotides: TGTGCCAGTCCGGGACAGGGTTACGGGAGAGGATTC. This codes for CASPGQGYGRGF.

The chain is built from TRBV28 and TRBJ2-2; a weak D match, TRBD1 (6 bases). V lost 6 bases to trimming and J lost 4 bases, with 15 bases between them. The CDR3 extends over 15 amino acids. CDR1 and CDR2 (germline): MDHEN, SYDVKM. CDR3 residues: CASSHLIGGTGELFF. CDR3 sequence (DNA): TGTGCCAGCAGCCACCTCATAGGGGGCACCGGGGAGCTGTTTTTT.

This CDR3 reads CASSIGTGPYEQYF. The DNA of the CDR3 is TGTGCCAGTAGTATCGGGACAGGCCCCTACGAGCAGTACTTC. The rearrangement joins TRBV19 to TRBJ2-7, with 8 bases fitting TRBD1. The germline CDR1 and CDR2 sequences are LNHDA and SQIVND (reference sequence). With 3 bases clipped from V and 2 bases from J, the junction kept 3 bases outside the gene matches. This CDR3 region has 14 residues.

The chain links TRBV5-1 to TRBJ1-6; D is possibly TRBD1 (6 bases). Trimming left V 6 bases short and J 10 bases short, with 14 bases between. Germline V gene data show CDR1 as SGHRS and CDR2 as YFSETQ. This CDR3 spans 13 amino acids. The CDR3 region is CASKQGQESPLHF. The CDR3 DNA reads as TGCGCCAGCAAACAGGGCCAAGAATCACCCCTCCACTTT. The entire variable domain, with the rest obtained from reference TRBV5-1 and TRBJ1-6, is as follows: KAGVTQTPRYLIKTRGQQVTLSCSPISGHRSVSWYQQTPGQGLQFLFEYFSETQRNKGNFPGRFSGRQFSNSRSEMNVSTLELGDSALYLCASKQGQESPLHFGNGTRLTVT.

The chain is built from TRBV12-5 and TRBJ1-1; D remains unclear. The CDR3 sequence is 18 residues long. Germline-derived CDR1 and CDR2 are LGHNT and FRNRAP. With 6 bases removed from V and 1 base from J, the gap between germline ends came to 24 bases. This CDR3 reads CASGLKRETQAGNTEAFF. The DNA of the CDR3 is TGTGCTAGTGGCTTGAAAAGGGAGACTCAAGCAGGGAACACTGAAGCTTTCTTT.